These T cell receptor beta chains were read from a single sample in a study of T cell responses to AZD1222 COVID-19 vaccine. The repertoire was sequenced with immunoSEQ multiplex PCR; TCRdb's copy has only in-frame clones and lacks some. The table shows roughly 75,000 clones, with about nine tenths occurring only once. The material sequenced was peripheral blood, taken 28 days after the second AZD1222 dose. The receptors come from an adult who received the AZD1222 COVID-19 vaccine. Each CDR3 is given with its conserved first and last residue. Each record gives: clone size, J gene, D gene, V gene, CDR3 protein, CDR3 DNA. The D gene is left open where the match is weak. The size field is filled for only some rows; it gives once, few, many or a size class.

size: .; J: TRBJ1-1; D: .; V: TRBV29-1; CDR3: CSAQSGGISTEAFF; DNA: TGCAGCGCTCAATCCGGGGGGATCTCGACTGAAGCTTTCTTT
size: .; J: TRBJ2-3; D: TRBD2; V: TRBV6-4; CDR3: CASSDSSGGTDTQYF; DNA: TGTGCCAGCAGTGACTCTAGCGGGGGCACAGATACGCAGTATTTT
size: .; J: TRBJ2-3; D: TRBD2; V: TRBV4-3; CDR3: CASSQDQRGGMEYF; DNA: TGCGCCAGCAGCCAAGACCAGCGGGGGGGCATGGAGTATTTT
size: once; J: TRBJ1-1; D: .; V: TRBV30; CDR3: CAWSAVTEAFF; DNA: TGTGCCTGGAGCGCGGTCACTGAAGCTTTCTTT
size: .; J: TRBJ1-1; D: .; V: TRBV30; CDR3: CAWSSRTRRVTEAFF; DNA: TGTGCCTGGAGTTCCCGGACGAGACGGGTCACTGAAGCTTTCTTT
size: .; J: TRBJ1-3; D: .; V: TRBV5-6; CDR3: CASSLQGPSGNTIYF; DNA: TGTGCCAGCAGCTTGCAGGGGCCCTCTGGAAACACCATATATTTT
size: .; J: TRBJ2-2; D: TRBD1; V: TRBV11-3; CDR3: CASSLRGQDGGELFF; DNA: TGTGCCAGCAGCTTAAGAGGACAGGACGGCGGGGAGCTGTTTTTT
size: medium-sized; J: TRBJ1-4; D: TRBD1; V: TRBV28; CDR3: CASSLEWTGGNPDGEKLFF; DNA: TGTGCCAGCAGCCTGGAATGGACAGGGGGCAATCCTGACGGTGAAAAACTGTTTTTT
size: .; J: TRBJ2-2; D: .; V: TRBV20-1; CDR3: CSAHQGRELFF; DNA: TGCAGTGCTCACCAGGGCAGGGAGCTGTTTTTT
size: .; J: TRBJ2-3; D: .; V: TRBV15; CDR3: CATSRAGTQAGTQYF; DNA: TGTGCCACCAGCAGAGCCGGGACCCAGGCAGGTACGCAGTATTTT
size: .; J: TRBJ2-7; D: TRBD1; V: TRBV5-1; CDR3: CASSSYLVQQGAHEQYF; DNA: TGCGCCAGCAGCTCCTACCTGGTTCAGCAGGGGGCCCACGAGCAGTACTTC
size: .; J: TRBJ2-3; D: TRBD2; V: TRBV11-1; CDR3: CASSSQGGGPWDTQYF; DNA: TGTGCCAGCAGCTCCCAAGGCGGGGGGCCCTGGGATACGCAGTATTTT
size: .; J: TRBJ1-1; D: TRBD1; V: TRBV2; CDR3: CASRGQGGTEAFF; DNA: TGTGCCAGCAGGGGACAGGGGGGCACTGAAGCTTTCTTT
size: few; J: TRBJ1-5; D: .; V: TRBV2; CDR3: CASSRDAGRDQPQHF; DNA: TGTGCCAGCAGTAGGGACGCCGGGAGGGATCAGCCCCAGCATTTT
size: .; J: TRBJ2-2; D: .; V: TRBV5-1; CDR3: CASSIEGRRSTGELFF; DNA: TGCGCCAGCAGCATTGAGGGGCGTCGAAGCACCGGGGAGCTGTTTTTT
size: .; J: TRBJ1-4; D: TRBD1; V: TRBV2; CDR3: CASTGGQGFQHEKLFF; DNA: TGTGCCAGCACTGGAGGACAGGGCTTTCAACATGAAAAACTGTTTTTT
size: .; J: TRBJ1-6; D: TRBD1; V: TRBV4-2; CDR3: CASSQGTGDSPLHF; DNA: TGTGCCAGCAGCCAAGGTACAGGGGATTCACCCCTCCACTTT
size: few; J: TRBJ1-5; D: .; V: TRBV7-2; CDR3: CASTSLRGHQPQHF; DNA: TGTGCCAGCACTTCGTTAAGGGGTCATCAGCCCCAGCATTTT
size: .; J: TRBJ1-2; D: TRBD1; V: TRBV19; CDR3: CASSNQGVSGYTF; DNA: TGTGCCAGTAGTAATCAGGGGGTTTCTGGCTACACCTTC
size: once; J: TRBJ1-4; D: .; V: TRBV20-1; CDR3: CSAYTGEKLFF; DNA: TGCAGTGCGTATACAGGTGAAAAACTGTTTTTT
size: .; J: TRBJ2-7; D: TRBD1; V: TRBV27; CDR3: CASSLGTGGAYEQYF; DNA: TGTGCCAGCAGTTTAGGGACAGGGGGCGCTTACGAGCAGTACTTC
size: once; J: TRBJ2-2; D: TRBD1; V: TRBV7-8; CDR3: CASSDRDRSNTGELFF; DNA: TGTGCCAGCAGCGACCGGGACAGGTCCAACACCGGGGAGCTGTTTTTT
size: .; J: TRBJ2-7; D: .; V: TRBV7-9; CDR3: CASSPGIPYEQYF; DNA: TGTGCCAGCAGCCCCGGGATCCCTTACGAGCAGTACTTC
size: .; J: TRBJ2-3; D: .; V: TRBV5-1; CDR3: CASSLGHARTDTQYF; DNA: TGCGCCAGCAGCTTGGGGCATGCAAGGACAGATACGCAGTATTTT
size: .; J: TRBJ2-2; D: .; V: TRBV27; CDR3: CASRLRRGANTGELFF; DNA: TGTGCCAGCAGGCTCAGGCGGGGCGCGAACACCGGGGAGCTGTTTTTT
size: once; J: TRBJ2-5; D: TRBD2; V: TRBV7-9; CDR3: CASSLWRGGGRETQYF; DNA: TGTGCCAGCAGCTTATGGCGGGGCGGGGGGCGAGAGACCCAGTACTTC
size: once; J: TRBJ1-2; D: TRBD1; V: TRBV5-4; CDR3: CASSSAGQAANYGYTF; DNA: TGTGCCAGCAGCTCGGCGGGACAGGCTGCTAACTATGGCTACACCTTC
size: once; J: TRBJ2-1; D: .; V: TRBV9; CDR3: CASSGSSYNEQFF; DNA: TGTGCCAGCAGTGGAAGCTCCTACAATGAGCAGTTCTTC
size: .; J: TRBJ1-1; D: .; V: TRBV6-2/TRBV6-3; CDR3: CASSYSRGGDNTEAFF; DNA: TGTGCCAGCAGTTACTCCCGAGGGGGGGACAACACTGAAGCTTTCTTT
size: .; J: TRBJ1-1; D: .; V: TRBV7-2; CDR3: CASSLFEKPEAFF; DNA: TGTGCCAGCAGCTTATTCGAAAAGCCTGAAGCTTTCTTT
size: .; J: TRBJ2-1; D: TRBD2; V: TRBV2; CDR3: CASRGGVGTGGNEQFF; DNA: TGTGCCAGCAGGGGAGGTGTTGGGACGGGGGGAAATGAGCAGTTCTTC
size: few; J: TRBJ2-5; D: TRBD2; V: TRBV6-1; CDR3: CASSELAGGPETQYF; DNA: TGTGCCAGCAGTGAACTAGCGGGGGGGCCAGAGACCCAGTACTTC
size: .; J: TRBJ1-5; D: .; V: TRBV2; CDR3: CASSPELDQPQHF; DNA: TGTGCCAGCAGCCCCGAGTTGGATCAGCCCCAGCATTTT
size: .; J: TRBJ1-2; D: .; V: TRBV6-5; CDR3: CASSYRGQPYTF; DNA: TGTGCCAGCAGTTACAGGGGCCAGCCCTACACCTTC
size: once; J: TRBJ2-2; D: .; V: TRBV7-6; CDR3: CASSLRFSGFFAGELFF; DNA: TGTGCCAGCAGCTTACGTTTTTCAGGGTTTTTCGCCGGGGAGCTGTTTTTT
size: .; J: TRBJ1-6; D: .; V: TRBV7-2; CDR3: CASSLAEGVISPLHF; DNA: TGTGCCAGCAGCTTGGCGGAGGGAGTCATTTCACCCCTCCACTTT